This T cell receptor (beta chain) emerged from a study of graft-versus-host responses after intestinal transplantation. Whole-study context: Multivisceral, liver-intestinal, or isolated intestinal transplants were performed in recipients.

The protocol was immunoSEQ multiplex PCR, while the TCRdb copy is restricted to in-frame clones and leaves out a portion. The table records about 7,000 clones, about 28% of them present only once. CFSE-labeled responder cells (about 200,000) were plated with about 200,000 irradiated, violet-dye-labeled stimulator cells. Responder CD3+CD4+ and CD3+CD8+ cells that were proliferating and CFSE-low were sorted after the reaction. The V end was cut by 1 base, the J end by 0 bases, with 13 bases between. The germline gives CDR1 LGHNA, CDR2 YNFKEQ. The CDR3 contains 16 residues. This sequence was found in a human patient who was an organ donor for intestinal transplantation. The rearrangement uses TRBV4-2 and TRBJ2-7, with D possibly matching TRBD2 (5 bases). This specimen was alloreactive CD8+ T cells from a mixed lymphocyte reaction culture, taken before transplantation. Subset noted: CFSE-low proliferating T cells sorted from roughly 6-day pre-transplant mixed lymphocyte reaction (GvH or HvG direction). In DNA, the CDR3 is TGTGCCAGCAGCCAAGTTGGCGACTACTCCTCCTACGAGCAGTACTTC. Amino acids: CASSQVGDYSSYEQYF.